The rows below give T cell receptor beta chains drawn from one sample of a study of response to subunit inactivated influenza vaccine. From the RT-PCR reads, TCRdb called clonotypes with MiXCR, one entry per CDR3 protein. The sample lists about 540,000 distinct CDR3 sequences, less than 25% occurring once. These data were also reused for a study on T cells expressing NK-cell markers.

Sample: CD4+ T cells sorted from PBMCs, taken 11 to 12 days after vaccination. These receptors all come from a man aged 50-59 years who received an inactivated influenza vaccine. Each CDR3 is given with its conserved first and last residue. The D gene is left open where the match is weak. Size values are once, few and many counts, or a class for expanded clones, and some rows have none.

d_call	v_call	clone_size	j_call	cdr3_aa	cdr3_nt
.	TRBV15	few	TRBJ1-5	CATSSNLNQPQHF	TGTGCCACCAGCAGTAATCTTAATCAGCCCCAGCATTTT
.	TRBV4-1	few	TRBJ2-3	CASSQDIGGPDTQYF	TGCGCCAGCAGCCAAGATATCGGGGGGCCGGATACGCAGTATTTT
.	TRBV4-3	few	TRBJ1-6	CASSQDLGQTSPLHF	TGCGCCAGCAGCCAAGATCTGGGGCAGACTTCACCCCTCCACTTT
TRBD2	TRBV20-1	.	TRBJ2-1	CSASPSGRGNEQFF	TGCAGTGCTAGCCCTAGCGGGAGAGGGAATGAGCAGTTCTTC
TRBD2	TRBV5-1	.	TRBJ2-1	CASSTILAGGLNEQFF	TGCGCCAGCAGCACGATCTTAGCGGGAGGGCTCAATGAGCAGTTCTTC
.	TRBV6-2/TRBV6-3	many	TRBJ1-5	CASTLDASYNQPQHF	TGTGCCAGCACCTTGGACGCGTCTTACAATCAGCCCCAGCATTTT
.	TRBV21-1	many	TRBJ1-2	CASSLLITQGIYTF	TGTGCCAGCAGCCTGCTTATAACGCAAGGAATCTACACCTTC
TRBD1	TRBV10-3	.	TRBJ2-2	CAISIGQGVGELFF	TGTGCCATCAGTATTGGACAGGGTGTCGGGGAGCTGTTTTTT
TRBD2	TRBV4-3	few	TRBJ2-2	CASSLALAGGPSTGELFF	TGCGCCAGCAGCCTAGCACTAGCGGGGGGCCCTAGCACCGGGGAGCTGTTTTTT
.	TRBV6-2/TRBV6-3	.	TRBJ2-1	CASQLPYNEQFF	TGTGCCAGCCAGTTGCCTTACAATGAGCAGTTCTTC
.	TRBV5-6	.	TRBJ1-6	CASSSEDYDSPLHF	TGTGCCAGCAGCTCCGAGGACTATGATTCACCCCTCCACTTT
.	TRBV3-1	.	TRBJ1-3	CASSQVLRSYSGNTIYF	TGTGCCAGCAGCCAAGTCCTAAGATCTTACTCTGGAAACACCATATATTTT
.	TRBV11-2	few	TRBJ2-6	CASSRRRAGPSVNVLTF	TGTGCCAGCAGCCGTAGAAGGGCAGGGCCCTCGGTCAACGTCCTGACTTTC
.	TRBV12-3/TRBV12-4	many	TRBJ1-1	CASTPEGDTEAFF	TGTGCCAGCACCCCGGAGGGAGACACTGAAGCTTTCTTT
TRBD2	TRBV7-2	.	TRBJ2-1	CASSFRAGGYNEQFF	TGTGCCAGCAGCTTCCGGGCGGGAGGGTACAATGAGCAGTTCTTC
.	TRBV7-2	many	TRBJ2-1	CASSPWDTVYNEQFF	TGTGCCAGCAGCCCCTGGGACACGGTCTATAATGAGCAGTTCTTC
.	TRBV5-1	few	TRBJ2-3	CASSLKGVEDTQYF	TGCGCCAGCAGCTTGAAGGGGGTTGAAGATACGCAGTATTTT
.	TRBV7-8	.	TRBJ1-1	CASSPTRQPRYTEAFF	TGTGCCAGCAGCCCTACCCGACAGCCCCGATACACTGAAGCTTTCTTT
TRBD1	TRBV11-2	few	TRBJ2-7	CASSDYRGRTYEQYF	TGTGCCAGCAGCGACTACAGGGGGCGAACCTACGAGCAGTACTTC
TRBD1	TRBV7-9	.	TRBJ2-7	CASSPPGTASYEQYF	TGTGCCAGCAGCCCGCCCGGGACAGCCTCCTACGAGCAGTACTTC
.	TRBV11-2	.	TRBJ2-3	CASSLDRAGDTQYF	TGTGCCAGCAGCTTAGATAGGGCAGGCGATACGCAGTATTTT
TRBD2	TRBV7-6	.	TRBJ2-5	CASSDIGLGPGETQYF	TGTGCCAGCAGCGATATCGGACTAGGGCCGGGGGAGACCCAGTACTTC
TRBD2	TRBV14	.	TRBJ2-1	CASSQVPLAGMNEQFF	TGTGCCAGCAGCCAAGTCCCACTAGCGGGGATGAATGAGCAGTTCTTC
.	TRBV20-1	few	TRBJ2-5	CSASRGHLQETQYF	TGCAGTGCTAGTAGGGGACACCTCCAAGAGACCCAGTACTTC
TRBD1	TRBV6-1	.	TRBJ2-2	CASKPGQGISGELFF	TGTGCCAGCAAACCGGGACAGGGGATTTCCGGGGAGCTGTTTTTT
TRBD1	TRBV20-1	.	TRBJ2-7	CSGDRGSHEQYF	TGCAGCGGGGACAGGGGAAGCCACGAGCAGTACTTC
TRBD1	TRBV7-3	.	TRBJ2-2	CASSAGQGAGTGELFF	TGTGCCAGTAGCGCGGGACAGGGGGCAGGCACCGGGGAGCTGTTTTTT
TRBD1	TRBV12-3/TRBV12-4	few	TRBJ1-5	CASSRTGFGNQPQHF	TGTGCCAGCAGCCGGACAGGGTTTGGAAATCAGCCCCAGCATTTT
.	TRBV5-1	.	TRBJ2-2	CASSLEITGELFF	TGCGCCAGCAGCTTAGAAATCACCGGGGAGCTGTTTTTT
TRBD2	TRBV18	few	TRBJ2-1	CASSPSSGRRDEQFF	TGTGCCAGCTCACCCTCTAGCGGGAGGAGGGATGAGCAGTTCTTC
.	TRBV21-1	few	TRBJ2-3	CASSGKKERESDTQYF	TGTGCCAGCAGCGGGAAGAAGGAGCGGGAATCAGATACGCAGTATTTT
.	TRBV7-2	few	TRBJ2-3	CASEGGGVSTDTQYF	TGTGCCAGCGAAGGTGGCGGCGTTAGCACAGATACGCAGTATTTT
TRBD2	TRBV4-3	.	TRBJ2-1	CASSPNRDYPQFF	TGCGCCAGCAGCCCGAACCGGGACTACCCCCAGTTCTTC
.	TRBV24-1	.	TRBJ2-3	CATSDRRATDTQYF	TGTGCCACCAGTGATAGACGGGCAACAGATACGCAGTATTTT
TRBD2	TRBV28	few	TRBJ2-3	CASSRRAGISTDTQYF	TGTGCCAGCAGTCGTCGAGCGGGGATCAGCACAGATACGCAGTATTTT
TRBD1	TRBV24-1	few	TRBJ2-7	CATSRTGYEQYF	TGTGCCACCAGTCGGACAGGGTACGAGCAGTACTTC
TRBD2	TRBV4-3	.	TRBJ2-3	CASSQDPGLGTGTDTQYF	TGCGCCAGCAGCCAAGATCCGGGACTAGGGACCGGCACAGATACGCAGTATTTT
.	TRBV4-3	.	TRBJ2-4	CASSQVGVAKNIQYF	TGCGCCAGCAGCCAAGTGGGGGTAGCCAAAAACATTCAGTACTTC
TRBD1	TRBV7-6	few	TRBJ2-1	CASSGQGTSYNEQFF	TGTGCCAGCAGCGGACAGGGGACCTCCTACAATGAGCAGTTCTTC
.	TRBV6-5	.	TRBJ2-5	CASSYSGTVIETQYF	TGTGCCAGCAGTTACTCCGGGACTGTTATAGAGACCCAGTACTTC
.	TRBV4-3	.	TRBJ2-7	CASSQSHSPGYEQYF	TGCGCCAGCAGCCAGAGCCACTCTCCAGGATACGAGCAGTACTTC
TRBD2	TRBV12-3/TRBV12-4	few	TRBJ2-1	CASSLRASGYNEQFF	TGTGCCAGCAGTTTACGGGCTAGCGGATACAATGAGCAGTTCTTC
.	TRBV10-3	few	TRBJ2-3	CAIRAGEDTQYF	TGTGCCATCAGGGCAGGGGAGGATACGCAGTATTTT
TRBD1	TRBV7-9	few	TRBJ2-1	CASSPDRAIRYNEQFF	TGTGCCAGCAGCCCCGACAGGGCCATTAGATACAATGAGCAGTTCTTC
.	TRBV20-1	.	TRBJ2-1	CRGSAAGRNEQFF	TGCAGAGGTTCAGCTGCAGGTAGGAATGAGCAGTTCTTC
.	TRBV28	.	TRBJ2-7	CASSRVPYEQYF	TGTGCCAGCAGTCGGGTGCCTTACGAGCAGTACTTC
.	TRBV6-2/TRBV6-3	few	TRBJ2-7	CASSYDGGVRAEQYF	TGTGCCAGCAGTTACGACGGTGGCGTTCGGGCCGAGCAGTACTTC
TRBD2	TRBV6-1	once	TRBJ2-3	CASNLAGRVTDTQYF	TGTGCCAGCAACCTAGCGGGAAGGGTCACAGATACGCAGTATTTT
.	TRBV6-1	.	TRBJ2-6	CASGPSGANVLTF	TGTGCCAGCGGGCCCTCTGGGGCCAACGTCCTGACTTTC
TRBD2	TRBV10-3	.	TRBJ2-2	CAISRDYLGELFF	TGTGCCATCAGTCGGGACTACCTCGGGGAGCTGTTTTTT
.	TRBV20-1	.	TRBJ1-3	CSARWLAPSGNTIYF	TGCAGTGCTAGATGGCTGGCACCCTCTGGAAACACCATATATTTT
.	TRBV20-1	once	TRBJ1-2	CSARDEDPANYGYTF	TGCAGTGCTAGAGATGAGGACCCAGCTAACTATGGCTACACCTTC
.	TRBV14	.	TRBJ2-1	CASSHDLLLEGNEQFF	TGTGCCAGCAGCCACGACCTTCTCCTAGAGGGGAATGAGCAGTTCTTC
TRBD2	TRBV10-3	.	TRBJ2-1	CAIGLAQTYNEQFF	TGTGCCATCGGACTAGCGCAAACCTACAATGAGCAGTTCTTC
.	TRBV24-1	few	TRBJ2-3	CATSDFGQPGTDTQYF	TGTGCCACCAGTGATTTCGGGCAGCCTGGCACAGATACGCAGTATTTT
TRBD2	TRBV28	.	TRBJ2-3	CASRPSSGRWIDTQYF	TGTGCCAGCAGGCCCTCTAGCGGGAGGTGGATAGATACGCAGTATTTT
.	TRBV29-1	many	TRBJ2-7	CSVDWDYEQYF	TGCAGCGTTGATTGGGACTACGAGCAGTACTTC